The 8 T cell receptor beta chains presented below share a single source sample, sequenced in a study of CD8 T cells in ankylosing spondylitis. Study-wide findings and caveats: A TCR beta motif of several highly homologous variants appeared characteristic of ankylosing spondylitis blood.

These receptors lack a known antigen. TCRdb re-called the 5' RACE reads with MiXCR, one entry per CDR3 protein. There are approximately 400,000 distinct CDR3 sequences in the sample; 17% occur only once, and approximately 0.97% lies in the top ten. The sample consisted of blood, either unsorted or a sorted T cell fraction (not recorded which). These receptors all stem from a male donor with ankylosing spondylitis.

The chain couples TRBV5-8 to TRBJ2-7, with TRBD1 matching 7 bases. Germline assignment: CDR1 SGHTS and CDR2 YDEGEE. The ends lost 4 bases at V and 3 bases at J; junction bases unmatched: 16. The CDR3 covers 17 residues. CDR3 loop: CASSRGVIRQGNYEQYF. The CDR3 coding sequence is TGTGCCAGCAGCCGTGGCGTCATTAGACAGGGAAACTACGAGCAGTACTTC.

The genes are TRBV7-9 and TRBJ2-3; a possible D gene is TRBD1 (6 bases). Germline CDR1 and CDR2: SEHNR and FQNEAQ (reference sequence). CDR3 size: 15 residues. V was clipped by 1 base and J by 2 bases, with 10 bases between them. The CDR3 DNA follows: TGTGCCAGCAGCTTAGAGGGGACACTCACAGATACGCAGTATTTT. The encoded protein is CASSLEGTLTDTQYF.

This chain connects TRBV24-1 to TRBJ2-3; 13 nucleotides agree with TRBD2. This CDR3 spans 17 amino acids. CDR1 and CDR2 (germline): KGHDR, SFDVKD. V lost 3 bases, J lost 4 bases, and 6 bases stayed unmatched. The CDR3 bases are TGTGCCACCAGTGATGAGACTAGCGGGAGGAGGTCAGATACGCAGTATTTT. It is translated as CATSDETSGRRSDTQYF.

A single count supports this clonotype. CDR3 region: CASSSPAQGSNSPLHF. The CDR3 DNA is TGTGCCAGCAGCTCACCGGCGCAGGGATCTAATTCACCCCTCCACTTT. The rearrangement joins TRBV7-9 to TRBJ1-6, with D maybe TRBD1 (5 bases). Trimming removed 4 bases from V and 6 bases from J, with 16 bases in between. This CDR3 comprises 16 residues. Germline V gene sequence: CDR1 SEHNR, CDR2 FQNEAQ (reference sequence).

This clonotype was seen a few times. This chain links TRBV4-3 with TRBJ1-4; no clear D. The V gene lost 5 bases and the J gene lost 8 bases, with 18 bases spanning the gap. CDR3 length: 15 residues. The germline V gene has CDR1 LGHNA and CDR2 YSLEER. The CDR3 DNA is TGCGCCAGCAGCTCCTCAGTAGGGAGAGGGGAAAAACTGTTTTTT. Translation: CASSSSVGRGEKLFF.

This clonotype was found a few times. This chain connects TRBV5-1 to TRBJ1-1; 9 bases fit TRBD1. V dropped 5 bases and J dropped 2; count of bases not matched to a gene: 10. This CDR3 contains 16 residues. The germline V gene has CDR1 SGHRS and CDR2 YFSETQ. CDR3 DNA: TGCGCCAGCAGACTAGGGACAGGGCTTTATAACACTGAAGCTTTCTTT. It is translated as CASRLGTGLYNTEAFF.

The rearrangement links TRBV20-1 to TRBJ1-3; D remains unclear. The CDR3 runs to 15 residues. In germline, CDR1 is DFQATT, CDR2 SNEGSKA (reference sequence). V dropped 4 bases and J dropped 4 bases, with 17 bases sitting between them. Here the CDR3 reads CSATPPPGVGNTIYF. Here the CDR3 DNA reads TGCAGTGCTACCCCCCCACCAGGTGTCGGAAACACCATATATTTT.

For this clonotype: A junction boundary mismatches the germline segment, possibly from a read error. V is TRBV7-2 and J is TRBJ2-5; 9 bases align to TRBD2. CDR1 is SGHTA and CDR2 is FQGNSA in the germline V gene. The CDR3 has 16 residues. This chain's CDR3 is CASNLSLAGGPKTQYF. The CDR3, as DNA: TGTGCCAGCAACTTAAGTCTCGCGGGAGGGCCAAAGACCCAGTACTTC.